The TCR beta chain under discussion was sequenced for a study of identical twins. TCRdb analysed the 5' RACE reads with MiXCR anew, one entry per CDR3 protein. The sample includes a few hundred thousand distinct CDR3 sequences, 15% to 20% seen only once; the top ten take 12%. Germline assignment: CDR1 SGDLS and CDR2 YYNGEE. V was pared by 0 bases and J by 4 bases, with 7 bases of the junction left unmatched. The CDR3 covers 15 residues. The sample was naive T cells sorted from blood. The sequence came from a man aged 50-59 years in good health. The V gene is TRBV9, the J gene TRBJ2-7; 7 bases match TRBD2. CDR3 nucleotides: TGTGCCAGCAGCGTAGGGTGGGAGGGAGCGTACGAGCAGTACTTC. Translating gives CASSVGWEGAYEQYF.